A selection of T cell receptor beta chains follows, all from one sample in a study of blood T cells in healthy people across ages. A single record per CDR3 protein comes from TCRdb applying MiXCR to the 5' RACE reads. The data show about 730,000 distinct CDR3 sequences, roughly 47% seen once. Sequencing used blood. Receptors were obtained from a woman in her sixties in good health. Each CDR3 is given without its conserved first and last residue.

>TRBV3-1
ASSQGYGLYNEQF
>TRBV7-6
ASRPSMGQETQY
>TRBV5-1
ASSKGQGTDTQY
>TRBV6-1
ASSTGTSGLGSTDTQY
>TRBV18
ASSPDRNQPQH
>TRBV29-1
SVGPGGGYIDTQY
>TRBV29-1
SSMGDRGWGDTQY
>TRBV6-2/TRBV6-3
ASSYRDRESSKNIQY
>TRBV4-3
ASSPVGASNNEQF
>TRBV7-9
ASSLGGGNVRNEQF
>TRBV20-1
SATGTGYGYT
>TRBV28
ASSLGAVDNEQF
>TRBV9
ASSPIGGRQETQY
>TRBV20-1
SARSGTETKAF
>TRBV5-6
ASSLGLADGEQY
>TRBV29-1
SAPGREHGQAQY
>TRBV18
ASSQGTNNEQY
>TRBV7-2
ASSYHDRLAGRWTDTQY
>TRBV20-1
SASPMTSTDTQY
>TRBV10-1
ASSEEETYGYT
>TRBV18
ASSPKQYEQY
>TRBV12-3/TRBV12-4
ASSLRAGNLNEQY
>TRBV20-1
SASSTGTQTVSNQPQH
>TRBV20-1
SARDLGLAEGPSSYNEQF
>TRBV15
ATSSTSGGASEQY
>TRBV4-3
ASTSAVGGLTDTQY
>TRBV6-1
ASSDSWGATNEKLF
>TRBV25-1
ASSEAGVSARETQY
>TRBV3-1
ANSQVRLAGNEQF
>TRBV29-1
SVDLPANEAF
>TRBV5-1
ASSRGQGTNNEQF
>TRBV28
ASNIAGPPGAQY
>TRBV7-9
ASSARQGKEELF